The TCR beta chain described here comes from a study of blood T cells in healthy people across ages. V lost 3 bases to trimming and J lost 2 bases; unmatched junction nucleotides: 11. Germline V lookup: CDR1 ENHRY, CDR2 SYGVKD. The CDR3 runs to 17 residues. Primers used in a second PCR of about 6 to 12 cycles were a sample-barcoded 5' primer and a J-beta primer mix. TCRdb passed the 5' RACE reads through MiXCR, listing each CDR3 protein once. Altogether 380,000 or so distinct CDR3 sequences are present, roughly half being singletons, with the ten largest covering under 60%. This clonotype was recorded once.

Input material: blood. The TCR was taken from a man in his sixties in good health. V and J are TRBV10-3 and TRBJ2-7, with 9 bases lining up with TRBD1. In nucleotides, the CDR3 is TGTGCCATCAGTGACGATCCGGGACAGGGCCGTACCTACGAGCAGTACTTC. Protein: CAISDDPGQGRTYEQYF.